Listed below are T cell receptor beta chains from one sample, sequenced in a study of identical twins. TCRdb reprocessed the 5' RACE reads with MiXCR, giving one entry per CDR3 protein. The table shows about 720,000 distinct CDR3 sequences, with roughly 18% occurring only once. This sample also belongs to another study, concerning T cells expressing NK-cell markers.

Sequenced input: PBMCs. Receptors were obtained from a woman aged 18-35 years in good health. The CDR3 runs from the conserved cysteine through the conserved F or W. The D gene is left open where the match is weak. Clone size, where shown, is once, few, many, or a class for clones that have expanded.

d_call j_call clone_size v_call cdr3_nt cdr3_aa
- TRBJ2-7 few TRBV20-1 TGCAGTGCCCGGAGGACTGGGGGTGAGCAGTACTTC CSARRTGGEQYF
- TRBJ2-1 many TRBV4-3 TGCGCCAGCAGCCAAGATGGGGGGTTTCGGTCCTACAATGAGCAGTTCTTC CASSQDGGFRSYNEQFF
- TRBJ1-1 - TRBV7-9 TGTGCCACCTCCTGGGGGGTTGACACTGAAGCTTTCTTT CATSWGVDTEAFF
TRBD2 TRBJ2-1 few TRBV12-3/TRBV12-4 TGTGCCAGCAGTTTTTCCGGGACTAGCGGGAGAGGTGAGCAGTTCTTC CASSFSGTSGRGEQFF
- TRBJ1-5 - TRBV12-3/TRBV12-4 TGTGCCAGCAGGCCGTCAGGGAGTCAGCCCCAGCATTTT CASRPSGSQPQHF
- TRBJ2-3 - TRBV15 TGTGCCACCAGCAATCCAGGGCGAACAGATACGCAGTATTTT CATSNPGRTDTQYF
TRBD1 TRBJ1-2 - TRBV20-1 TGCAGTGCTGTAGACAGGGCTCACTATGGCTACACCTTC CSAVDRAHYGYTF
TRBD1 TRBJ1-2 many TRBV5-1 TGCGCCAGCAGCTTTACCGGGACAGGGGGCTATGGCTACACCTTC CASSFTGTGGYGYTF
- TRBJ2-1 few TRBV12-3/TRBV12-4 TGTGCCAGCAGTTTCGCCCGGGAGCAGTTCTTC CASSFAREQFF
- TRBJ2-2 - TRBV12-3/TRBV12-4 TGTGCCAGCAGTGTACTATGGTCCACCGGGGAGCTGTTTTTT CASSVLWSTGELFF
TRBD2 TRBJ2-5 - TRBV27 TGTGCCAGCAGTTCAACTAGCGGAGTCTCGGCCCAGTACTTC CASSSTSGVSAQYF
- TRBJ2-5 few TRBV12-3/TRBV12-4 TGTGCCAGCGGGATCCAAGAGACCCAGTACTTC CASGIQETQYF
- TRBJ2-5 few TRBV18 TGTGCCAGCTCCCCTCGCACCAGTCAAGAGACCCAGTACTTC CASSPRTSQETQYF
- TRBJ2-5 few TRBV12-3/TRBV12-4 TGTGCCAGCAGTTTATTATACGGGAGTGGCGGAGAGACCCAGTACTTC CASSLLYGSGGETQYF
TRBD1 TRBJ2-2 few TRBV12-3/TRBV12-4 TGTGCCAGCAGATCCGGGACAGGGATCACCGGGGAGCTGTTTTTT CASRSGTGITGELFF
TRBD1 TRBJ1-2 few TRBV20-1 TGCAGTGCTAGAGCCTCGCTGGGGACAGGGGGCCCCTATGGCTACACCTTC CSARASLGTGGPYGYTF
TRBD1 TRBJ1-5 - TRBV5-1 TGCGCCAGCAGCCAGACAGGGGGATATCAGCCCCAGCATTTT CASSQTGGYQPQHF
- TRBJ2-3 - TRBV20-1 TGCAGTGCTGGGGTACGGCGGAGCACAGATACGCAGTATTTT CSAGVRRSTDTQYF
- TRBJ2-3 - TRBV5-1 TGCGCCAGCAGCCGACTGCATAGCACAGATACGCAGTATTTT CASSRLHSTDTQYF
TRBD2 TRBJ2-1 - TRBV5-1 TGCGCCAGCAGCTTACCCTCGACTAGCGGCATAAGCCCCAACTACAATGAGCAGTTCTTC CASSLPSTSGISPNYNEQFF
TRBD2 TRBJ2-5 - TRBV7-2 TGTGCCAGCAGCTTGGGTCTAGCGGGAGGGAAAGAGACCCAGTACTTC CASSLGLAGGKETQYF
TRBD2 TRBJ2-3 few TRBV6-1 TGTGCCAGCAGTCTGGGGGCGGGGGGCGGAAGAAATACGCAGTATTTT CASSLGAGGGRNTQYF
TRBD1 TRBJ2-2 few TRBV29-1 TGCAGCGCAGGGGGCGCGAACACCGGGGAGCTGTTTTTT CSAGGANTGELFF
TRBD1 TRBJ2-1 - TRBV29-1 TGCAGCGTTGAGGACAGGGTTTTAAATGAGCAGTTCTTC CSVEDRVLNEQFF
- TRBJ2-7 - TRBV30 TGTGCCTGGAGTGTTACTACCTACGAGCAGTACTTC CAWSVTTYEQYF
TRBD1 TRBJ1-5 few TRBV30 TGTGCCTGGAACAGGGGAGGGAATCAGCCCCAGCATTTT CAWNRGGNQPQHF
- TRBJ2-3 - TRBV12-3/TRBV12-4 TGTGCCAGCACCCTGGGATCGGGGTATCTTAATACGCAGTATTTT CASTLGSGYLNTQYF
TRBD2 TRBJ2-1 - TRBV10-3 TGTGCCATCAGTCCTAGCGGGAACGAGCAGTTCTTC CAISPSGNEQFF
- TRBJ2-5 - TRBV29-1 TGCAGCGTCGCCCAGGGGGGGGCGGAGACCCAGTACTTC CSVAQGGAETQYF
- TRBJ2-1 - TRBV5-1 TGCGCCAGCACCCCGGGACTTGCCGATGAGCAGTTCTTC CASTPGLADEQFF
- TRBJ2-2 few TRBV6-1 TGTGCCAGCGGTAGACTACAGGGAACCGGGGAGCTGTTTTTT CASGRLQGTGELFF
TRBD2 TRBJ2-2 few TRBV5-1 TGCGCCAGCAGCCCCGGGACTAGCGGGAGAACGGGGACCGGGGAGCTGTTTTTT CASSPGTSGRTGTGELFF
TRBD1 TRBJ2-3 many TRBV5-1 TGCGCCAGCAGCCGGCAGAGGACAGGGGATTCTGATACGCAGTATTTT CASSRQRTGDSDTQYF
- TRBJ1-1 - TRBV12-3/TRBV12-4 TGTGCCAGCAGTTTCTACAGCACTGAAGCTTTCTTT CASSFYSTEAFF
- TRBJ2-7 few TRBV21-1 TGTGCCAGCAGCAATGACATTAGCTCCTACGAGCAGTACTTC CASSNDISSYEQYF